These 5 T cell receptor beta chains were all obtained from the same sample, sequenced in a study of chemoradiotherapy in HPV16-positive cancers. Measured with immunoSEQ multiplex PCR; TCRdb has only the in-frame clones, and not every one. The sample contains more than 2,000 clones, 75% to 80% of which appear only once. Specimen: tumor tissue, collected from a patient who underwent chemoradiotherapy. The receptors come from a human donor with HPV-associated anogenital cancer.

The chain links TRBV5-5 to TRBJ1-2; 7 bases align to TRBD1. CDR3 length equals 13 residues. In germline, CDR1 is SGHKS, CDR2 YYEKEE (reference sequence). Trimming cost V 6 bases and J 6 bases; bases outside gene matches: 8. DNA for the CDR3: TGTGCCAGCACGCCCGGGACAGCGAATGGCTACACCTTC. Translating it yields CASTPGTANGYTF.

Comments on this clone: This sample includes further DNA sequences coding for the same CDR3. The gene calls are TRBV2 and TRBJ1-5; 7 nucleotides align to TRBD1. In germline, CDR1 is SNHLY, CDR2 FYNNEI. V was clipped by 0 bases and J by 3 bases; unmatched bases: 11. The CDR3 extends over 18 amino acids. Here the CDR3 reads CASSEALVGGSVNQPQHF. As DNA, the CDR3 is TGTGCCAGCAGTGAAGCTTTGGTAGGGGGCTCGGTCAATCAGCCCCAGCATTTT. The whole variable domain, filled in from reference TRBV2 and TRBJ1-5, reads EPEVTQTPSHQVTQMGQEVILRCVPISNHLYFYWYRQILGQKVEFLVSFYNNEISEKSEIFDDQFSVERPDGSNFTLKIRSTKLEDSAMYFCASSEALVGGSVNQPQHFGDGTRLSIL.

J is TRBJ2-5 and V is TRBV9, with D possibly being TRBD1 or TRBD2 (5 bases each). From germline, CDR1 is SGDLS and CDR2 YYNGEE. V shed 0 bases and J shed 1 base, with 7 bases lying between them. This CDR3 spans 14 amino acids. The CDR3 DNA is TGTGCCAGCAGCGTAGCAGGGACCCAAGAGACCCAGTACTTC. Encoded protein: CASSVAGTQETQYF.

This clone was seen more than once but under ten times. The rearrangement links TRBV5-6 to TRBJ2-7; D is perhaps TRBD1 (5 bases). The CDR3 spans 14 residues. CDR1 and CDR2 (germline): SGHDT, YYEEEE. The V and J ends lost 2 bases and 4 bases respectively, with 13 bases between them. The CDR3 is CASSFLTVPYEQYF. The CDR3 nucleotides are TGTGCCAGCAGCTTTTTGACAGTGCCGTACGAGCAGTACTTC.

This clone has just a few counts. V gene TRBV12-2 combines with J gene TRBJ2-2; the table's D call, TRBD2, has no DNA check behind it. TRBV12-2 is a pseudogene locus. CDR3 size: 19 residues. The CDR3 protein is CASRLSVAGAELNTGELFF. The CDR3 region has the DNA TGTGCAAGTCGCTTATCAGTAGCGGGAGCCGAGCTGAACACCGGGGAGCTGTTTTTT.